Below, 28 T cell receptor beta chains from the same sample are listed, as sequenced in a study of CD8 T cells in ankylosing spondylitis (dated by TCRdb to the late 2010s). Receptor amplification or capture employed 5' RACE. Sequencing used an Illumina HiSeq 2500. TCRdb reran the public reads through fastp at Q25 and MiXCR, keeping productive beta chains. Identical CDR3 protein sequences are pooled into one entry, listed with their most common genes and DNA. The sample data list 250,000 or so distinct CDR3 sequences, and around 10% of these were observed just once. Clones ranked in the top ten supply roughly 6.8% of the sample. What was sequenced was blood, either unsorted or a sorted T cell fraction (not recorded which). The source of these receptors is a male donor with ankylosing spondylitis or in good health (not recorded which).

This clonotype came up many times. The chain employs TRBV6-5 and TRBJ1-3; D possibly corresponds to TRBD1 (5 bases). The CDR3 has 14 amino acids. The V gene lost 0 bases and the J gene lost 4 bases, with 7 bases spanning the gap. The V gene's germline CDR1 is MNHEY and CDR2 SVGAGI. The CDR3 region is CASSYSSGGNTIYF. The CDR3 DNA reads TGTGCCAGCAGTTACTCCTCAGGGGGAAACACCATATATTTT.

In its sample, this clonotype was seen a few times. This sequence joins TRBV2 and TRBJ2-5; 8 bases are a match to TRBD2. Germline-derived CDR1 and CDR2 are SNHLY and FYNNEI. The junction had 14 bases not matched to a gene; V was cut back by 6 bases and J by 2 bases. The length of the CDR3 is 17 residues. The CDR3 loop reads CASRLLAGAAGQETQYF. The CDR3 DNA sequence: TGTGCCAGCAGACTCCTAGCGGGTGCTGCCGGGCAAGAGACCCAGTACTTC.

The rearrangement joins TRBV20-1 to TRBJ2-7, with D uncertain. V lost 6 bases and J 4 bases, leaving 16 bases between the germline ends. CDR3 length: 13 amino acids. Germline lookup yields CDR1 DFQATT and CDR2 SNEGSKA (reference sequence). The chain's CDR3 is CSAKTPHGYEQYF. CDR3 DNA sequence: TGCAGTGCCAAAACCCCGCATGGTTACGAGCAGTACTTC.

This clonotype was seen a handful of times. The chain links TRBV11-2 to TRBJ1-1, with 12 bases lining up with TRBD1. The CDR3 sequence is 17 residues long. The J segment lost 4 bases and the V segment lost 3 bases, leaving 9 bases of the junction unmatched. CDR1 is SGHAT and CDR2 is FQNNGV in the germline V gene. In DNA form, the CDR3 reads TGTGCCAGCAGCTTCGGGACAGGGGGCGCGTCGGCCACTGAAGCTTTCTTT. Amino acid sequence: CASSFGTGGASATEAFF.

This clonotype was seen repeatedly, ten times or more. The V and J genes are TRBV5-1 and TRBJ2-7; possibly TRBD1 for D (5 bases). The ends were cut back, 4 bases at V and 3 bases at J, with 14 bases in the middle. From germline, CDR1 is SGHRS and CDR2 YFSETQ. CDR3 length: 14 amino acids. CDR3 coding DNA: TGCGCCAGCAGCGAGACGACAGCCCGCTACGAGCAGTACTTC. This encodes CASSETTARYEQYF.

The gene calls are TRBV5-7 and TRBJ2-2; a possible D gene is TRBD2 (6 bases). Being an ORF, TRBV5-7 has a function that is uncertain. Trimming stripped 0 bases from V and 1 base from J, with 10 bases between. The CDR3 runs to 16 residues. CDR3 bases: TGTGCCAGCAGCTTGGAATTCGGGAGGAACACCGGGGAGCTGTTTTTT. It yields the protein CASSLEFGRNTGELFF.

This clonotype was found a few times. The chain joins TRBV11-1 to TRBJ2-7; D ambiguous. The CDR3 loop spans 15 amino acids. V was cut by 5 bases and J by 0 bases, with 14 bases left in between. The germline gives CDR1 SGHAT, CDR2 FQDESV (reference sequence). CDR3 in amino acids: CASSRIFSSSYEQYF. DNA of the CDR3: TGTGCCAGCAGCCGAATCTTTTCTAGCTCCTACGAGCAGTACTTC.

This clonotype came up many times. The chain couples TRBV6-1 to TRBJ1-1; D possibly corresponds to TRBD1 (5 bases). The CDR3 is made up of 14 amino acids. V shed 6 bases and J shed 2 bases, with 13 bases lying between them. The germline V gene has CDR1 MNHNS and CDR2 SASEGT. The CDR3 region has the DNA TGTGCCAGCAGCAGGGCCGTTCGAAACACTGAAGCTTTCTTT. Protein sequence: CASSRAVRNTEAFF.

The V and J genes are TRBV5-1 and TRBJ2-1, with TRBD2 identical over 16 bases. There are 18 residues in the CDR3. Germline lookup yields CDR1 SGHRS and CDR2 YFSETQ. V shed 7 bases, J shed 4 bases, and the junction held 11 bases outside the gene matches. CDR3 region: CASGTGTSGRALYNEQFF. CDR3 nucleotide sequence: TGCGCCAGCGGAACCGGGACTAGCGGGAGGGCCCTGTACAATGAGCAGTTCTTC.

Ten or more counts support this clonotype. V usage is TRBV12-3 or TRBV12-4 and J usage is TRBJ2-2, with 10 bases that match TRBD2. The J segment lost 4 bases and the V segment lost 3 bases, leaving 2 bases of the junction unmatched. This CDR3 has 15 amino acids. The chain's CDR3 is CASSLLAGGTGELFF. The CDR3 region has the DNA TGTGCCAGCAGTTTGTTAGCGGGAGGCACCGGGGAGCTGTTTTTT.

The table lists this clonotype with many counts. The chain uses TRBV12-3 or TRBV12-4 and TRBJ1-6; D is possibly TRBD1 (5 bases). This CDR3 contains 15 residues. V was cut by 3 bases and J by 8 bases, with 14 bases left in between. The chain's CDR3 is CASSLLGRNYSPLHF. CDR3 bases: TGTGCCAGCAGTTTGTTGGGACGGAACTATTCACCCCTCCACTTT.

This clonotype was recorded only once. The chain combines TRBV10-3 with TRBJ2-5; TRBD2 aligns across 9 bases. V trimming: 5 bases; J trimming: 2 bases; junction bases outside the gene matches: 12. The CDR3 runs to 17 residues. From germline, CDR1 is ENHRY and CDR2 SYGVKD. The CDR3 DNA reads TGTGCCATCAGTCCGAGTTCCGGCGGGAGGGGACAAGAGACCCAGTACTTC. Protein: CAISPSSGGRGQETQYF.

The chain uses TRBV6-1 and TRBJ2-2, with D possibly being TRBD2 (5 bases). CDR3 length: 15 amino acids. Germline values: CDR1 MNHNS, CDR2 SASEGT. V gave up 2 bases and J gave up 6 bases, with 13 bases separating them. Here the CDR3 DNA reads TGTGCCAGCAGTGAAAGAGGGCTATTGGCCGGGGAGCTGTTTTTT. It yields the protein CASSERGLLAGELFF.

This clonotype was picked up many times. V gene TRBV20-1 combines with J gene TRBJ2-1; 8 nucleotides line up with TRBD2. The length of the CDR3 is 14 residues. V lost 1 base to trimming and J lost 5 bases; unmatched junction nucleotides: 4. The germline V gene has CDR1 DFQATT and CDR2 SNEGSKA (reference sequence). CDR3 in amino acids: CSARGGTSDNEQFF. For the CDR3, the DNA is TGCAGTGCTAGAGGGGGGACTAGTGACAATGAGCAGTTCTTC.

The chain couples TRBV5-1 to TRBJ2-7; no definite D call. Germline V gene lookup returns CDR1 SGHRS and CDR2 YFSETQ. Trimming shortened V by 6 bases and J by 2 bases, and 6 bases separated the two germline ends. This CDR3 has 11 residues. The CDR3: CASNGAYEQYF. The CDR3 nucleotides are TGCGCCAGCAATGGTGCCTACGAGCAGTACTTC.

This clonotype occurred a few times. The chain links TRBV5-1 to TRBJ2-6; the D is unclear. CDR3 length equals 17 residues. V shed 1 base and J shed 0 bases, with 11 bases lying between them. Germline values: CDR1 SGHRS, CDR2 YFSETQ. CDR3 coding DNA: TGCGCCAGCAGCTTGAATCTCCTATTCTCTGGGGCCAACGTCCTGACTTTC. This translates into CASSLNLLFSGANVLTF.

This clonotype showed up just a few times. The chain recombines TRBV11-2 with TRBJ2-1; 10 bases agree with TRBD2. Germline V gene sequence: CDR1 SGHAT, CDR2 FQNNGV. V shed 2 bases, J shed 8 bases, and the junction held 6 bases outside the gene matches. CDR3 length: 15 residues. CDR3 sequence reads: CASSLISGRNYEQFF. The CDR3 coding sequence is TGTGCCAGCAGCTTAATTAGCGGGAGGAACTATGAGCAGTTCTTC.

The J gene is TRBJ1-5, the V gene TRBV5-1; D is perhaps TRBD1 (6 bases). V lost 0 bases and J 1 base, leaving 14 bases between the germline ends. This CDR3 is built from 17 residues. CDR1 and CDR2 from the germline V gene are SGHRS and YFSETQ. The CDR3 nucleotides read TGCGCCAGCAGCTTGGGTGGGACACCGGGCAGCAATCAGCCCCAGCATTTT. Translation: CASSLGGTPGSNQPQHF.

This clonotype was observed many times. The chain has TRBV5-4 and TRBJ2-5; TRBD1 is a possible D gene (6 bases). CDR1 and CDR2 (germline): SGHNT, YYREEE (reference sequence). This CDR3 region has 14 residues. Trimming stripped 0 bases from V and 0 bases from J, with 6 bases between. CDR3 nucleotides: TGTGCCAGCAGCTTGGAGGGGGACCAAGAGACCCAGTACTTC. It specifies CASSLEGDQETQYF. The whole variable domain, filled in from reference TRBV5-4 and TRBJ2-5, reads ETGVTQSPTHLIKTRGQQVTLRCSSQSGHNTVSWYQQALGQGPQFIFQYYREEENGRGNFPPRFSGLQFPNYSSELNVNALELDDSALYLCASSLEGDQETQYFGPGTRLLVL.

This clonotype was observed many times. In nucleotides, the CDR3 is TGCAGTGCTAGTAGGGGGGTTGGGCAGCCCCAGCATTTT. It encodes CSASRGVGQPQHF. V gene TRBV20-1 combines with J gene TRBJ1-5; the D gene is possibly TRBD1 (6 bases). CDR3 length: 13 amino acids. Trimming left V 3 bases short and J 7 bases short, with 13 bases between. Germline V lookup: CDR1 DFQATT, CDR2 SNEGSKA (reference sequence).

This chain connects TRBV7-9 to TRBJ2-5; TRBD2 agrees at 9 bases. This CDR3 contains 14 residues. V was clipped by 6 bases and J by 2 bases; unmatched bases: 4. Germline V CDR1 and CDR2: SEHNR, FQNEAQ (reference sequence). CDR3 sequence reads: CASSSSGVQETQYF. The CDR3 DNA reads as TGTGCCAGCAGTTCTAGCGGGGTTCAAGAGACCCAGTACTTC.

In its sample, this clonotype was seen many times. The chain combines TRBV20-1 with TRBJ1-1; the match to TRBD1 covers 10 bases. With 3 bases clipped from V and 4 bases from J, the junction kept 5 bases outside the gene matches. The CDR3 has 14 amino acids. CDR1 and CDR2 (germline): DFQATT, SNEGSKA (reference sequence). This CDR3 reads CSASPGQGITEAFF. CDR3 DNA: TGCAGTGCTAGCCCGGGACAGGGGATCACTGAAGCTTTCTTT.

Ten or more counts support this clonotype. The chain combines TRBV20-1 with TRBJ2-1; the D call may be TRBD1 or TRBD2 (5 bases each). The germline V gene encodes CDR1 DFQATT and CDR2 SNEGSKA (reference sequence). The CDR3 sequence is 18 residues long. V shed 3 bases and J shed 4 bases, with 25 bases lying between them. The DNA of the CDR3 is TGCAGTGCTAGCGGACGTTGGGACCCAGGGTCGTTTTACAATGAGCAGTTCTTC. Amino acids: CSASGRWDPGSFYNEQFF.

This clonotype was counted ten times or more. The chain joins TRBV20-1 to TRBJ1-2, with 9 bases that match TRBD1. Germline V gene lookup returns CDR1 DFQATT and CDR2 SNEGSKA (reference sequence). Trimming took 6 bases from V and 7 from J; bases not matched to a gene: 6. The CDR3 contains 12 residues. In nucleotides, the CDR3 is TGCAGTGCACTACAGGGGGCGCGTGGCTACACCTTC. Its translation is CSALQGARGYTF.

In its sample, this clonotype was seen many times. V is TRBV24-1 and J is TRBJ2-3, with a possible D match to TRBD1 (6 bases). The CDR3 is made up of 16 amino acids. CDR1 KGHDR and CDR2 SFDVKD come from the germline V gene. V was shortened by 3 bases and J by 1 base, with 13 bases between the two germline ends. CDR3 amino acids: CATSDLVGQGTDTQYF. As DNA, the CDR3 is TGTGCCACCAGTGATCTTGTGGGACAAGGCACAGATACGCAGTATTTT.

This clonotype appeared many times. The chain links TRBV27 to TRBJ2-1; 7 nucleotides agree with TRBD1. The germline gives CDR1 MNHEY, CDR2 SMNVEV (reference sequence). This CDR3 spans 15 amino acids. The V segment lost 6 bases and the J segment 15 bases; nucleotides outside the gene matches: 20. CDR3 protein: CASRTGFSNQHSLFF. For the CDR3, the DNA is TGTGCCAGCAGGACAGGGTTTAGCAACCAACACAGTCTGTTCTTC.

This clonotype occurred many times. The gene calls are TRBV20-1 and TRBJ2-2; D may match TRBD1 or TRBD2 (5 bases each). CDR3 length equals 18 residues. Trimming took off 2 bases at V and 5 bases at J, with 24 bases between the two ends. Germline CDR1 DFQATT, CDR2 SNEGSKA (reference sequence). CDR3 bases: TGCAGTGCTAGACCCTTAGGGGACGAAGGACGGGTAACCGGGGAGCTGTTTTTT. As protein: CSARPLGDEGRVTGELFF.

This clonotype was recorded at least ten times. The chain carries TRBV24-1 and TRBJ1-1; TRBD1 agrees at 10 bases. The CDR3 runs to 14 residues. V lost 8 bases to trimming and J lost 3 bases; unmatched junction nucleotides: 5. Germline loops: CDR1 KGHDR, CDR2 SFDVKD. CDR3 amino acids: CATILGQGDTEAFF. The CDR3 region has the DNA TGTGCCACCATCCTAGGACAGGGGGACACTGAAGCTTTCTTT.